The 9 T cell receptor beta chains presented below share a single source sample, sequenced in a study of tumor-infiltrating lymphocytes in localized non-small cell lung cancer. Repertoires were generated with immunoSEQ multiplex PCR, while TCRdb's copy carries only in-frame clones and drops some. The table lists 15,000 to 20,000 clones, 55% to 80% of them singletons, with 4.3% in the top ten. Sequencing used lung tumor tissue. The receptors here all came from a human donor with non-small cell lung cancer.

The rearrangement joins TRBV14 to TRBJ2-1, with unresolved D. The V end was cut by 1 base, the J end by 14 bases, with 12 bases between. Germline CDR1 is SGHDN and CDR2 is FVKESK. This CDR3 is 12 amino acids long. The CDR3 reads CASSQGLRVEFF. Here the CDR3 DNA reads TGTGCCAGCAGCCAAGGTCTCCGGGTTGAGTTCTTC.

The chain combines TRBV7-2 with TRBJ2-3; maybe TRBD2 (5 bases). The CDR3 is 17 amino acids. CDR1 is SGHTA and CDR2 is FQGNSA in the germline V gene. Trimming took 5 bases from V and 1 from J, leaving 19 bases between them. CDR3 sequence: CASSARGRAFGTDTQYF. The CDR3 nucleotides read TGTGCCAGCAGCGCTCGGGGTAGGGCGTTTGGCACAGATACGCAGTATTTT. Together with reference TRBV7-2 and TRBJ2-3, the CDR3 gives the full variable domain: GAGVSQSPSNKVTEKGKDVELRCDPISGHTALYWYRQSLGQGLEFLIYFQGNSAPDKSGLPSDRFSAERTGGSVSTLTIQRTQQEDSAVYLCASSARGRAFGTDTQYFGPGTRLTVL.

V gene TRBV27 combines with J gene TRBJ2-1; D tentatively fits TRBD1 or TRBD2 (6 bases each). Between the trimmed V and J ends, which lost 3 bases and 5 bases, there was a span of 11 bases. The CDR3 extends over 14 amino acids. Germline loops: CDR1 MNHEY, CDR2 SMNVEV (reference sequence). The CDR3 DNA reads TGTGCCAGCAGTTTGGGGGGCCAACACAATGAGCAGTTCTTC. Translated: CASSLGGQHNEQFF.

This clone was observed a handful of times. The rearrangement joins TRBV30 to TRBJ1-2, with TRBD1 matching 7 bases. From germline, CDR1 is GTSNPN and CDR2 SVGIG (reference sequence). The CDR3 totals 13 residues. The V segment lost 2 bases and the J segment 7 bases; nucleotides outside the gene matches: 7. CDR3 sequence (DNA): TGTGCCTGGAGTACCGGACAGGTCGGTGGCTACACCTTC. This translates into CAWSTGQVGGYTF.

The V gene is TRBV5-1, the J gene TRBJ2-1; no definite D call. This CDR3 is built from 14 residues. The V gene lost 4 bases and the J gene lost 5 bases, with 13 bases spanning the gap. The V gene's germline CDR1 is SGHRS and CDR2 YFSETQ. This chain's CDR3 is CASSLKPPDNEQFF. The CDR3, as DNA: TGCGCCAGCAGCCTAAAACCTCCGGACAATGAGCAGTTCTTC.

CDR3 sequence: CASSGGQGWDTQYF. DNA for the CDR3: TGTGCCAGCAGTGGTGGACAGGGTTGGGATACGCAGTATTTT. The chain joins TRBV27 to TRBJ2-3; 8 bases align to TRBD1. Germline trimming cut 5 bases from V and 6 bases from J; bases unmatched to any gene: 7. Per germline, CDR1 MNHEY and CDR2 SMNVEV (reference sequence). The CDR3 is 14 residues long.

J is TRBJ2-2 and V is TRBV28; the match to TRBD1 covers 9 bases. The germline V gene encodes CDR1 MDHEN and CDR2 SYDVKM. The junction had 7 bases not matched to a gene; V was cut back by 6 bases and J by 5 bases. This CDR3 comprises 15 residues. CDR3: CASRGDRVWTGELFF. In nucleotides, the CDR3 is TGTGCCAGCAGGGGGGACAGGGTTTGGACCGGGGAGCTGTTTTTT.

The chain recombines TRBV10-3 with TRBJ2-7; TRBD2 aligns across 7 bases. CDR1 and CDR2 from the germline V gene are ENHRY and SYGVKD. V dropped 10 bases and J dropped 3; count of bases not matched to a gene: 15. This CDR3 region has 15 residues. The CDR3 reads CATLSEERDLYEQYF. For the CDR3, the DNA is TGTGCCACCCTTTCCGAGGAGCGGGACCTCTACGAGCAGTACTTC.

The CDR3 nucleotides are TGTGCCAGCAGCGTAGCTTTGGGACAGCAAAACATTCAGTACTTC. It is translated as CASSVALGQQNIQYF. This chain connects TRBV9 to TRBJ2-4; 7 bases agree with TRBD1. This CDR3 region has 15 residues. Germline V gives CDR1 SGDLS, CDR2 YYNGEE. V lost 0 bases, J lost 5 bases, and 5 bases stayed unmatched.